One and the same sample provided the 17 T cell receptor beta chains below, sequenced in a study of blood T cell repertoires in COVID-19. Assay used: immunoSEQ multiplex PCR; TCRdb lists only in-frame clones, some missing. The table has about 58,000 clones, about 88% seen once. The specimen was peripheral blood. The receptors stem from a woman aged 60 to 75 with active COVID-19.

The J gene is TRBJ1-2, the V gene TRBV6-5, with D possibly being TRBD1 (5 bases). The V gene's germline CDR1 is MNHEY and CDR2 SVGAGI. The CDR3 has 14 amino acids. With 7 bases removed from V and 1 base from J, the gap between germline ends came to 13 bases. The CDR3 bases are TGTGCCAGCACCCTGACAGATATTAACTATGGCTACACCTTC. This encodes CASTLTDINYGYTF.

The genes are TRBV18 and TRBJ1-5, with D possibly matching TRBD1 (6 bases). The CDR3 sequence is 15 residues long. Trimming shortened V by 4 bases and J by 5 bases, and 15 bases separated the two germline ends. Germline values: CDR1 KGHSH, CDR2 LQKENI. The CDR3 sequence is CASSLGTDSHQPQHF. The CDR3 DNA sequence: TGTGCCAGCTCACTCGGGACGGACAGCCATCAGCCCCAGCATTTT.

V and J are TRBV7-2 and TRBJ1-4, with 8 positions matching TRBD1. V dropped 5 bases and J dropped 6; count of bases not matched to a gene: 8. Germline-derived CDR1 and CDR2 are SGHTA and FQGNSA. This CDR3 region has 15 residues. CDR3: CASSPRTGWDEKLFF. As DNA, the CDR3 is TGTGCCAGCAGCCCCAGGACAGGGTGGGATGAAAAACTGTTTTTT.

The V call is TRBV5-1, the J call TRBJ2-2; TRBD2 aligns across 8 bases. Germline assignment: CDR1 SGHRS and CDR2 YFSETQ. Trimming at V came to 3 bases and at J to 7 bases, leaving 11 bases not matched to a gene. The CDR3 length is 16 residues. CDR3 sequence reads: CASSSGLAPKFGELFF. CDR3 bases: TGCGCCAGCAGCTCCGGACTAGCACCGAAGTTCGGGGAGCTGTTTTTT. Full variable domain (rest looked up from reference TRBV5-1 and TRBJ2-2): KAGVTQTPRYLIKTRGQQVTLSCSPISGHRSVSWYQQTPGQGLQFLFEYFSETQRNKGNFPGRFSGRQFSNSRSEMNVSTLELGDSALYLCASSSGLAPKFGELFFGEGSRLTVL.

In DNA form, the CDR3 reads TGTGCCAGCAGCCATAGCGGGGGGGCTAGCACAGATACGCAGTATTTT. Amino acids: CASSHSGGASTDTQYF. The chain uses TRBV14 and TRBJ2-3, with TRBD2 matching over 11 bases. With 3 bases clipped from V and 0 bases from J, the junction kept 2 bases outside the gene matches. This CDR3 comprises 16 residues. Germline loops: CDR1 SGHDN, CDR2 FVKESK.

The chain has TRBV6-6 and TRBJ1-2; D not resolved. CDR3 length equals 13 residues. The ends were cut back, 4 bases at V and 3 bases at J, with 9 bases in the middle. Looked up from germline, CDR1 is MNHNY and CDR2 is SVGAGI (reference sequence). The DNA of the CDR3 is TGTGCCAGCAGTTCGACTGCATACTATGGCTACACCTTC. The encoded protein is CASSSTAYYGYTF.

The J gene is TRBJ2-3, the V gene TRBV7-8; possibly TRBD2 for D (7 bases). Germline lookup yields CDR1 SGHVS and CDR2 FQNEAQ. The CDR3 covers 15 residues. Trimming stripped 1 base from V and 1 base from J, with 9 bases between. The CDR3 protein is CASSLGGGGTDTQYF. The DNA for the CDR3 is TGTGCCAGCAGCTTAGGGGGGGGCGGCACAGATACGCAGTATTTT.

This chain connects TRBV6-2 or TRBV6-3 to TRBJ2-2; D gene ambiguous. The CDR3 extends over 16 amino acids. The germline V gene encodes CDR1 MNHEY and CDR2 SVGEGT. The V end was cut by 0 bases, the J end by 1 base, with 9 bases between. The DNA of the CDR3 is TGTGCCAGCAGTTACTCGCCGGGTCGGAACACCGGGGAGCTGTTTTTT. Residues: CASSYSPGRNTGELFF.

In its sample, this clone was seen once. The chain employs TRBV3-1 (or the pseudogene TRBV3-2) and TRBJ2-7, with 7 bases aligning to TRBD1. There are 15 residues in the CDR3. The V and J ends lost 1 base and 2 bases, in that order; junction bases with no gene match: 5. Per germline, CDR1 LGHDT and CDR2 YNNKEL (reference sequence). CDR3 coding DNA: TGTGCCAGCAGCCAAGCCGACGGGACAGCCTACGAGCAGTACTTC. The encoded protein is CASSQADGTAYEQYF.

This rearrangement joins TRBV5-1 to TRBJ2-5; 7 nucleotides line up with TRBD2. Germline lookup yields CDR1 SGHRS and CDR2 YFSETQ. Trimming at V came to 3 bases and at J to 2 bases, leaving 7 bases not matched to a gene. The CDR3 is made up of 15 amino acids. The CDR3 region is CASSYLAGDQETQYF. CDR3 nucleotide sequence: TGCGCCAGCAGCTACCTTGCGGGGGATCAAGAGACCCAGTACTTC.

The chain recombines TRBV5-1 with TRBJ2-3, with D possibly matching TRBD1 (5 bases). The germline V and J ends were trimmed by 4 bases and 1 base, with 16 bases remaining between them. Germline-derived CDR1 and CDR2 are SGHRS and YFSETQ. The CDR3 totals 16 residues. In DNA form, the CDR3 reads TGCGCCAGCAGCAACGGACACAGCCTCGGCACAGATACGCAGTATTTT. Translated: CASSNGHSLGTDTQYF.

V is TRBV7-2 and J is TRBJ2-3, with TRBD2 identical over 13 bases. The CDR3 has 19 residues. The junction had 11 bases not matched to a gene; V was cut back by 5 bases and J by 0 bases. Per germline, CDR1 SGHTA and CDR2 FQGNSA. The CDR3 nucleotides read TGTGCCAGCAGCAGGGGACTAGCGGGACCCGTACATAGCACAGATACGCAGTATTTT. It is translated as CASSRGLAGPVHSTDTQYF.

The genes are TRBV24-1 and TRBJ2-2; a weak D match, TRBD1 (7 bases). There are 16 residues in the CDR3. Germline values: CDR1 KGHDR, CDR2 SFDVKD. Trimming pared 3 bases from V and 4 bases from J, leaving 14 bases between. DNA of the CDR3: TGTGCCACCAGTGATGGTTACAGGGGAGGCACCGGGGAGCTGTTTTTT. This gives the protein CATSDGYRGGTGELFF.

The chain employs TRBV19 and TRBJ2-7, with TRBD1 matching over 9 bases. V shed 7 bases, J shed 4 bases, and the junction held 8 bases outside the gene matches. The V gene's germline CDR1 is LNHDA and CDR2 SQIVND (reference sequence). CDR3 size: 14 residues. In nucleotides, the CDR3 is TGTGCCAGTAAGAAGGACAGGGGTAGGTACGAGCAGTACTTC. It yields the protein CASKKDRGRYEQYF.

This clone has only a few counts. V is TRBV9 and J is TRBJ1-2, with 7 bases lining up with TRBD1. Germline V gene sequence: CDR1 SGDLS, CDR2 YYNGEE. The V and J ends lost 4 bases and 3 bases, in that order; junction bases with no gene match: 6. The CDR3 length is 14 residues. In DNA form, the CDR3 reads TGTGCCAGCAGCCCCGTCGGGACAGACTATGGCTACACCTTC. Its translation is CASSPVGTDYGYTF.

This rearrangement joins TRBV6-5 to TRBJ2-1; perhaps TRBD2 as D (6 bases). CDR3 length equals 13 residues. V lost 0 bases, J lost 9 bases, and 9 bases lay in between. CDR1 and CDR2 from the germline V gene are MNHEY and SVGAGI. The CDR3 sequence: CASSYSRGLEQFF. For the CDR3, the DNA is TGTGCCAGCAGTTACTCGCGGGGACTTGAGCAGTTCTTC.

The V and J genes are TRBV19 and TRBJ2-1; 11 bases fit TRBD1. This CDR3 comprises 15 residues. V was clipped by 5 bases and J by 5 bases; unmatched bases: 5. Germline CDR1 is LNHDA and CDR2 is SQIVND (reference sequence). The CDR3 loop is CASSRRDRGNNEQFF. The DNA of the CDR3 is TGTGCCAGTAGTCGCCGGGACAGGGGGAACAATGAGCAGTTCTTC. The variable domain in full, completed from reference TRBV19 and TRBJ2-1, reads DGGITQSPKYLFRKEGQNVTLSCEQNLNHDAMYWYRQDPGQGLRLIYYSQIVNDFQKGDIAEGYSVSREKKESFPLTVTSAQKNPTAFYLCASSRRDRGNNEQFFGPGTRLTVL.